This record concerns one T cell receptor (beta chain) sequence. This sample is drawn from a study of technical replicates of blood from a handful of donors. With 6 bases clipped from V and 7 bases from J, the junction kept 4 bases outside the gene matches. This CDR3 has 14 residues. Germline CDR1 reads MNHEY; CDR2 reads SMNVEV (reference sequence). Profiling relied on immunoSEQ multiplex PCR, and the TCRdb table lists in-frame clones only, not all of them. The profile shows about 70,000 clones, 98% of them singletons. The chain recombines TRBV27 with TRBJ2-2; 11 bases fit TRBD2. This TCR derives from a human donor in good health. Input material: T cells isolated from PBMCs. CDR3 sequence: CASRLAGVIGELFF. For the CDR3, the DNA is TGTGCCAGCAGACTAGCGGGAGTAATCGGGGAGCTGTTTTTT.